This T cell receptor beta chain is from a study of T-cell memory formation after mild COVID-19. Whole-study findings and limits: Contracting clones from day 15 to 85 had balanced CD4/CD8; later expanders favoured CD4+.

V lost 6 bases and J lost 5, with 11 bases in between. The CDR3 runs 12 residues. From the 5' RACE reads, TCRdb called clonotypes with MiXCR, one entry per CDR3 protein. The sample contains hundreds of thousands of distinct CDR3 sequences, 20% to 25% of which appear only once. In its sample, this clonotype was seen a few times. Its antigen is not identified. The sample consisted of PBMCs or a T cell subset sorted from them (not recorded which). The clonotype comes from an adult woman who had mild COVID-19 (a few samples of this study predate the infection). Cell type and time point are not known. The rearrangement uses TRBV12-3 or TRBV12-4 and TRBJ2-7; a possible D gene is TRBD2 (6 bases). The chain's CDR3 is CASSPTSNEQYF. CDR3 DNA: TGTGCCAGCAGCCCAACTAGCAACGAGCAGTACTTC.